The 5 T cell receptor beta chains below all came from one sample that was sequenced in a study of OX40 agonist ivuxolimab in advanced cancers. The table came from immunoSEQ multiplex PCR; TCRdb's copy has only in-frame clones and leaves some out. Of tens of thousands of clones in the sample, under 90% were seen once. Sequencing was performed on CD4+ or CD8+ T cells sorted from blood, taken in a trial of the OX40 agonist ivuxolimab. Receptor source: an adult with an advanced solid tumor such as melanoma, head and neck, liver or kidney cancer.

This clone was counted between two and nine times. The V and J genes are TRBV9 and TRBJ2-1; D could derive from TRBD1 or TRBD2 (5 bases each). V was pared by 4 bases and J by 6 bases, with 11 bases between. The CDR3 extends over 13 amino acids. Germline V lookup: CDR1 SGDLS, CDR2 YYNGEE. CDR3 in amino acids: CASSYRGSNEQFF. In DNA form, the CDR3 reads TGTGCCAGCAGCTACCGGGGCTCCAATGAGCAGTTCTTC. Full variable domain (missing parts from reference TRBV9 and TRBJ2-1): DSGVTQTPKHLITATGQRVTLRCSPRSGDLSVYWYQQSLDQGLQFLIQYYNGEERAKGNILERFSAQQFPDLHSELNLSSLELGDSALYFCASSYRGSNEQFFGPGTRLTVL.

V is TRBV5-1 and J is TRBJ2-2; 11 bases agree with TRBD2. Germline V gives CDR1 SGHRS, CDR2 YFSETQ. CDR3 length: 17 residues. V trimming: 0 bases; J trimming: 7 bases; junction bases outside the gene matches: 8. CDR3 sequence (DNA): TGCGCCAGCAGCTTGGAAGGTAGCGGGAGGGCCGGCGGGGAGCTGTTTTTT. Protein sequence: CASSLEGSGRAGGELFF.

V and J are TRBV18 and TRBJ2-3; D is unclear. CDR3 length equals 12 residues. Germline CDR1 and CDR2: KGHSH and LQKENI. V lost 3 bases and J 4 bases, leaving 5 bases between the germline ends. CDR3 sequence: CASSPKADTQYF. The CDR3 nucleotides read TGTGCCAGCTCACCCAAAGCAGATACGCAGTATTTT.

The chain uses TRBV27 and TRBJ2-2, with D perhaps matching TRBD2 (6 bases). V gave up 2 bases and J gave up 7 bases, with 14 bases separating them. The germline CDR1 and CDR2 sequences are MNHEY and SMNVEV (reference sequence). The CDR3 length is 15 residues. DNA of the CDR3: TGTGCCAGCAGTTTAGATAGCGGAGGTTACGGGGAGCTGTTTTTT. It encodes CASSLDSGGYGELFF.

The table lists this clone with a count of one. The rearrangement links TRBV30 to TRBJ1-2; possible D gene TRBD1, 6 bases. The germline V gene encodes CDR1 GTSNPN and CDR2 SVGIG (reference sequence). Trimming took off 1 base at V and 0 bases at J, with 9 bases between the two ends. The CDR3 consists of 14 residues. The CDR3 loop is CAWSGRQANYGYTF. The CDR3 DNA sequence: TGTGCCTGGAGTGGGAGACAGGCTAACTATGGCTACACCTTC.